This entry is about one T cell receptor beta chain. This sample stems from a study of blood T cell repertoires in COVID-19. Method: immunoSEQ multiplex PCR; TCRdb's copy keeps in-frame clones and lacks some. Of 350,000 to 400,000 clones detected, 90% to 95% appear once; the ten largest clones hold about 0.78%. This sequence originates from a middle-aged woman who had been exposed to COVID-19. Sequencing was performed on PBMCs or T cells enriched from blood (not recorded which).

The CDR3 nucleotides read TGTGCCTGGAGTTCCAGACAGGGGATTAATGAAAAACTGTTTTTT. This sequence encodes CAWSSRQGINEKLFF. V usage is TRBV30 and J usage is TRBJ1-4; TRBD1 matches 8 bases. Germline values: CDR1 GTSNPN, CDR2 SVGIG (reference sequence). J was trimmed by 4 bases and V by 2 bases; bases with no gene match: 6. The CDR3 loop spans 15 amino acids.